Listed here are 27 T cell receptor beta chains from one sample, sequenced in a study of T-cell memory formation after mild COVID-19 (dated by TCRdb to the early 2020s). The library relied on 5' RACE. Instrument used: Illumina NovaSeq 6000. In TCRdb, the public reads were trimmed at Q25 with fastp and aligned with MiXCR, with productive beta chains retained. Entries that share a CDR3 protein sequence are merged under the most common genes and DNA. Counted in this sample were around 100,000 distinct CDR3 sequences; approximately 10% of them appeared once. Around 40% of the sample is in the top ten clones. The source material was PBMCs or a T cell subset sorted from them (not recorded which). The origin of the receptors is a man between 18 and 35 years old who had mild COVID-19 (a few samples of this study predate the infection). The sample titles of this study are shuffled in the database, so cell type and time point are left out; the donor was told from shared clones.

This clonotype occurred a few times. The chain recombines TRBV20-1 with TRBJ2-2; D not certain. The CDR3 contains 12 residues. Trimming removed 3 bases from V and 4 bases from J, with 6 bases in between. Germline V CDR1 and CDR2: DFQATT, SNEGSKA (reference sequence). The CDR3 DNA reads TGCAGTGCTAGTGCTGTCACCGGGGAGCTGTTTTTT. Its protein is CSASAVTGELFF.

The CDR3 spells CSVRGSSYEQYF. The CDR3 DNA reads as TGCAGCGTACGGGGGAGCTCCTACGAGCAGTACTTC. The chain joins TRBV29-1 to TRBJ2-7; maybe TRBD2 (6 bases). Trimming left V 6 bases short and J 0 bases short, with 9 bases between. This CDR3 is built from 12 residues. Germline assignment: CDR1 SQVTM and CDR2 ANQGSEA.

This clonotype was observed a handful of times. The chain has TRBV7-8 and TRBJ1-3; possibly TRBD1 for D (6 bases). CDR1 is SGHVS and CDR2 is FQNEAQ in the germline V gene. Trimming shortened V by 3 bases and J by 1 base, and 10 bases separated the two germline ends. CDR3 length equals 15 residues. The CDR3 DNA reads TGTGCCAGCAGCTTCGGGCAGGGGTCTGGAAACACCATATATTTT. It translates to CASSFGQGSGNTIYF.

The CDR3 loop reads CASSQPDRGSEEQFF. The CDR3 bases are TGTGCCAGCAGCCAACCGGACAGGGGTTCGGAGGAGCAGTTCTTC. V and J are TRBV3-1 and TRBJ2-1, with 9 bases lining up with TRBD1. Trimming cost V 2 bases and J 10 bases; bases outside gene matches: 9. This CDR3 comprises 15 residues. Germline V gene lookup returns CDR1 LGHDT and CDR2 YNNKEL (reference sequence).

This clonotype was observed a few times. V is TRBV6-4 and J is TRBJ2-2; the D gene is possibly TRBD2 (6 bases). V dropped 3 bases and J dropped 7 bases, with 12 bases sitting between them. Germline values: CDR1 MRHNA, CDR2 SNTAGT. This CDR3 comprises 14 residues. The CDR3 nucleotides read TGTGCCAGCAGTGAGAAGGGAGGTGGCGGGGAGCTGTTTTTT. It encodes CASSEKGGGGELFF.

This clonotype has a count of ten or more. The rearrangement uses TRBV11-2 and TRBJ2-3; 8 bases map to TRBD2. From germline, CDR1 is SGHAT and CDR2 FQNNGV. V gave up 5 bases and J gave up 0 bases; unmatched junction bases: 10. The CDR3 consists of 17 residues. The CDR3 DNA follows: TGTGCCAGCAGCCCTTTTCCGGGGGGGTCTAGCACAGATACGCAGTATTTT. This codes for CASSPFPGGSSTDTQYF. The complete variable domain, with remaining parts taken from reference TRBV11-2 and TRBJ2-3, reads EAGVAQSPRYKIIEKRQSVAFWCNPISGHATLYWYQQILGQGPKLLIQFQNNGVVDDSQLPKDRFSAERLKGVDSTLKIQPAKLEDSAVYLCASSPFPGGSSTDTQYFGPGTRLTVL.

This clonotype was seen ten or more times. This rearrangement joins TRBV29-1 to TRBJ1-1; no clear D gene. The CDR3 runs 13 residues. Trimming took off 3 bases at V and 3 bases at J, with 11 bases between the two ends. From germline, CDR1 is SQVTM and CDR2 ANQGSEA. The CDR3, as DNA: TGCAGCGTTGAGGGGTTTGGAGACACTGAAGCTTTCTTT. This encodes CSVEGFGDTEAFF.

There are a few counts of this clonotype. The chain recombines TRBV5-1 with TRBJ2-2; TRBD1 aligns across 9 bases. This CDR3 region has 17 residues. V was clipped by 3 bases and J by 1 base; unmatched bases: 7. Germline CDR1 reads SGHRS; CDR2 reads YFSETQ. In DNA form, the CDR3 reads TGCGCCAGCAGCTACCCTTTGGACAGGGGGAACACCGGGGAGCTGTTTTTT. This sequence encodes CASSYPLDRGNTGELFF.

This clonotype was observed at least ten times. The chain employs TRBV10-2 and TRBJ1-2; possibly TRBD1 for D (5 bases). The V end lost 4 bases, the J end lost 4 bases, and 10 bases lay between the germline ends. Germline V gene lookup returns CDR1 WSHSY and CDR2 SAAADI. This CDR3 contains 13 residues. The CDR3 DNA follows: TGCGCCAGCAGTGGGGGGGTGAGCTATGGCTACACCTTC. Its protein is CASSGGVSYGYTF.

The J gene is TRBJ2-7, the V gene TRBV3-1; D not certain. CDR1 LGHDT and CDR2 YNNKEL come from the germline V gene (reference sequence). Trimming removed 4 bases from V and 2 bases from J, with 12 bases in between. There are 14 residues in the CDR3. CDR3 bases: TGTGCCAGCAGCCCTCCCGGGCCCCCCTACGAGCAGTACTTC. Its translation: CASSPPGPPYEQYF.

The CDR3 is CASSPVPRDEKLFF. DNA of the CDR3: TGTGCCAGCAGCCCGGTCCCCAGGGATGAAAAACTGTTTTTT. The chain joins TRBV7-9 to TRBJ1-4; D is possibly TRBD1 (5 bases). Germline V gene lookup returns CDR1 SEHNR and CDR2 FQNEAQ (reference sequence). With 5 bases removed from V and 6 bases from J, the gap between germline ends came to 13 bases. This CDR3 has 14 residues.

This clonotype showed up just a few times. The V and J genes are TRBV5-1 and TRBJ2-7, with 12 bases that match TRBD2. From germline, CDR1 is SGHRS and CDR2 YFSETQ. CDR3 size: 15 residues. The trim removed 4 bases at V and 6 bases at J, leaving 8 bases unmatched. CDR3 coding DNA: TGCGCCAGCAGCGAGGGACTAGCGGGTCTCCGCGAGCAGTACTTC. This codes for CASSEGLAGLREQYF.

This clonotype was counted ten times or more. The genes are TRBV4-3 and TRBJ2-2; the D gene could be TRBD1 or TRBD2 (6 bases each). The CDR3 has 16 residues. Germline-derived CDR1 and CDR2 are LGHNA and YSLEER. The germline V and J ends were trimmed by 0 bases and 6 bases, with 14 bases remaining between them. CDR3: CASSQDTGAVAGELFF. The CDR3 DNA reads TGCGCCAGCAGCCAAGATACGGGGGCGGTAGCCGGGGAGCTGTTTTTT.

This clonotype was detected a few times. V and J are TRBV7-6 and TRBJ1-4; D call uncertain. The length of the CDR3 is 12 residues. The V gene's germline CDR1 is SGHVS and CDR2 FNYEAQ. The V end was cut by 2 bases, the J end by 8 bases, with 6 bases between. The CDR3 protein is CASSLLPEKLFF. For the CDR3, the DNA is TGTGCCAGCAGCTTACTTCCCGAAAAACTGTTTTTT.

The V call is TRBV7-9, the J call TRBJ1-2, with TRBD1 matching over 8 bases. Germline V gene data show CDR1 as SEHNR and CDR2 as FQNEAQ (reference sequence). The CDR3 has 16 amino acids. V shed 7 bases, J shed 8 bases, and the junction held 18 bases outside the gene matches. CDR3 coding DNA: TGTGCCAGCAACTTCAACCCGGCTACAGGGGGAGAAGGCTACACCTTC. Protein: CASNFNPATGGEGYTF.

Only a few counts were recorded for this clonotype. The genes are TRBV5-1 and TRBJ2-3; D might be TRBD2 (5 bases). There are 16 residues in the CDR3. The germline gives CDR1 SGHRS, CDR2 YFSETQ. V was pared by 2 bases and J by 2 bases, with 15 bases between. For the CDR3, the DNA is TGCGCCAGCAGCTTTCCCCTAGCAAGGGCCACAGATACGCAGTATTTT. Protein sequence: CASSFPLARATDTQYF.

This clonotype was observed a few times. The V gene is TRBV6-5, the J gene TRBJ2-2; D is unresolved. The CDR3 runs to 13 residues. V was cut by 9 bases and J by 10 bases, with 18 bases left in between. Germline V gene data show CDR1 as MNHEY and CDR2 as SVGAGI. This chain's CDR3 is CASSIHAKEELFF. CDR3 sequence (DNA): TGTGCCAGTTCAATACATGCCAAGGAGGAGCTGTTTTTT.

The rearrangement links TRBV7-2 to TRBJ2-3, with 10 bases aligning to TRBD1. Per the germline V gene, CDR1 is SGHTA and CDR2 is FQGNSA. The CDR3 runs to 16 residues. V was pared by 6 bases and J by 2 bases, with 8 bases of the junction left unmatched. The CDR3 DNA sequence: TGTGCCAGCAGTTACCCGGGACAGGGGTTCACAGATACGCAGTATTTT. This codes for CASSYPGQGFTDTQYF.

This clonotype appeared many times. CDR3 sequence: CASSHGTTSYEQYF. The CDR3 bases are TGCGCCAGCAGCCACGGGACAACCTCCTACGAGCAGTACTTC. The chain carries TRBV5-1 and TRBJ2-7; weak D call: TRBD1 (6 bases). V gave up 4 bases and J gave up 0 bases, with 11 bases separating them. Germline V gives CDR1 SGHRS, CDR2 YFSETQ. The CDR3 is made up of 14 amino acids.

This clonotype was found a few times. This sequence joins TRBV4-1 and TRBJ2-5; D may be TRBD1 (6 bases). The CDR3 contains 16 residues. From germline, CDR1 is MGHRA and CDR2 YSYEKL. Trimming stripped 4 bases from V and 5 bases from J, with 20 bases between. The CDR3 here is CASSPYEDSPGETQYF. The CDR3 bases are TGCGCCAGCAGCCCATACGAGGACAGTCCCGGGGAGACCCAGTACTTC.

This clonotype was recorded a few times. The chain's CDR3 is CASSLDREGGEQFF. For the CDR3, the DNA is TGTGCCAGCAGCCTCGACAGGGAAGGGGGTGAGCAGTTCTTC. The chain recombines TRBV28 with TRBJ2-1; 7 bases map to TRBD1. Trimming took 6 bases from V and 9 from J; bases not matched to a gene: 11. CDR1 is MDHEN, CDR2 SYDVKM, per germline. The CDR3 spans 14 residues.

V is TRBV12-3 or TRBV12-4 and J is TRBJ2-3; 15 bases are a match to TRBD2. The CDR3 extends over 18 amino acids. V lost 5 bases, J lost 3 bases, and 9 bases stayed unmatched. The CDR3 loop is CASSLGTSGGLLTDTQYF. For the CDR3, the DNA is TGTGCCAGCAGTCTGGGGACTAGCGGGGGGCTCCTGACAGATACGCAGTATTTT.

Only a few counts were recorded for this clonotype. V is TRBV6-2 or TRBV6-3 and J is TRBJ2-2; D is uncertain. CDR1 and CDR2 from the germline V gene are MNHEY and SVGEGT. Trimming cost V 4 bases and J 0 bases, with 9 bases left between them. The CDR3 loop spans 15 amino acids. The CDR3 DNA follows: TGTGCCAGCAGTTGGGCCGCAACGAACACCGGGGAGCTGTTTTTT. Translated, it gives CASSWAATNTGELFF.

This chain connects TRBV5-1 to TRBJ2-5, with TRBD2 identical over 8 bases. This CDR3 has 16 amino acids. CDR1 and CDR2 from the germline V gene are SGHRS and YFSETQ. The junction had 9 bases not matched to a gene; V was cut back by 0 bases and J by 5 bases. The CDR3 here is CASSLGASGPLETQYF. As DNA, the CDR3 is TGCGCCAGCAGCTTGGGGGCTAGCGGGCCCTTGGAGACCCAGTACTTC.

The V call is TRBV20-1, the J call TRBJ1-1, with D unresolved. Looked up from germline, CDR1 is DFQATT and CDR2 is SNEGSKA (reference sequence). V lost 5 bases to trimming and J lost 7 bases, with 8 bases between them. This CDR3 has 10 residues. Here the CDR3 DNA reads TGCAGTGCTCGGGAGATTGAAGCTTTCTTT. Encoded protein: CSAREIEAFF.

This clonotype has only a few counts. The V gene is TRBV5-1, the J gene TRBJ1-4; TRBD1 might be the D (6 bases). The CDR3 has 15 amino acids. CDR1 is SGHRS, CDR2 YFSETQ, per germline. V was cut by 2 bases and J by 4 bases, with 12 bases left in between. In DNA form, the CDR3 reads TGCGCCAGCAGCTTTTCGACAGGAGATAATGAAAAACTGTTTTTT. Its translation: CASSFSTGDNEKLFF.

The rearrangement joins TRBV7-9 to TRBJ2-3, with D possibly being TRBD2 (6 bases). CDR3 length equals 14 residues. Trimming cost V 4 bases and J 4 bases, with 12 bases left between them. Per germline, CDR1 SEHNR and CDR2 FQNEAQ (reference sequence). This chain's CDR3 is CASSSILAPDTQYF. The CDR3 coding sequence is TGTGCCAGCAGCTCGATACTAGCCCCAGATACGCAGTATTTT. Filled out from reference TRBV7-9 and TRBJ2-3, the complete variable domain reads DTGVSQNPRHKITKRGQNVTFRCDPISEHNRLYWYRQTLGQGPEFLTYFQNEAQLEKSRLLSDRFSAERPKGSFSTLEIQRTEQGDSAMYLCASSSILAPDTQYFGPGTRLTVL.